This T cell receptor beta chain was obtained from a study of regulatory T cells in long-lasting Graves disease. Study summary: The study counted Graves' disease as persistent given over 5 years of antithyroid drugs and positive TSH receptor antibodies. Study-wide results and caveats: Patients whose Graves' disease persisted exhibited lower TCR diversity than those newly diagnosed. Persistent patients shared more public clonotypes (about 2,800) than newly diagnosed patients (around 1,000).

Time point indicated: persistent/refractory GD, antithyroid drugs over 5 years with positive TRAb. RNA isolated from PBMCs was used to make the TCR library. The peripheral blood volume drawn was 7.5 to 10 milliliters, and it was collected into EDTA tubes. Arm-PCR of CDR3 regions and iRepertoire HTBI primers were the basis on which TCR beta libraries were built. TCRdb independently ran MiXCR on the multiplex PCR reads; one entry per CDR3 protein. The sample consists of fewer than 400,000 distinct CDR3 sequences, around 21% of them appearing once. This clonotype has a handful of counts. What it binds is unknown. With 6 bases removed from V and 3 bases from J, the gap between germline ends came to 6 bases. The CDR3 covers 12 residues. Germline CDR1 reads MDHEN; CDR2 reads SYDVKM.

This sequence joins TRBV28 and TRBJ1-5; no definite D call. The TCR comes from a female donor with Graves disease. The sample here was peripheral blood mononuclear cells (PBMCs), taken when the disease was refractory, from a patient treated with antithyroid drugs. CDR3 loop: CASRAVNQPQHF. In DNA, the CDR3 is TGTGCCAGCAGGGCCGTCAATCAGCCCCAGCATTTT.